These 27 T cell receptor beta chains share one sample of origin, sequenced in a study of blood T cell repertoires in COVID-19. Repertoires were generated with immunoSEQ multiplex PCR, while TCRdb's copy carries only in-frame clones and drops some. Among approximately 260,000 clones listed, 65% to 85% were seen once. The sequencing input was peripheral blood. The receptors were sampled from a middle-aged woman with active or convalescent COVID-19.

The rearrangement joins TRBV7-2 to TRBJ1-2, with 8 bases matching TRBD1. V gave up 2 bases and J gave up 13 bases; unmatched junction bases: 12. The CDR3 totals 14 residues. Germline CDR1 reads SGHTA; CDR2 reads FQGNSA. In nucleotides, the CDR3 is TGTGCCAGCAGCTTAACGAATACGCAGGGGGCTTTCACCTTC. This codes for CASSLTNTQGAFTF.

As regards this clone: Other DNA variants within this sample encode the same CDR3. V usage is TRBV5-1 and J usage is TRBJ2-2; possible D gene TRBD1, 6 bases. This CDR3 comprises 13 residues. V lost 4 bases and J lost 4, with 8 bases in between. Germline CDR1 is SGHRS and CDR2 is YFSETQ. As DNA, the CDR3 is TGCGCCAGCAGCAAACAGGGCACCGGGGAGCTGTTTTTT. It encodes CASSKQGTGELFF.

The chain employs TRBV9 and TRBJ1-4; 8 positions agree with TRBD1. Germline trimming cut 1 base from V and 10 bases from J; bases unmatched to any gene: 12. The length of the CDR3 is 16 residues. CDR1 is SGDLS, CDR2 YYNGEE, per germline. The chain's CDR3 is CASSVNPDRGGGKLFF. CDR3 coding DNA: TGTGCCAGCAGCGTAAACCCCGACAGGGGTGGTGGAAAACTGTTTTTT.

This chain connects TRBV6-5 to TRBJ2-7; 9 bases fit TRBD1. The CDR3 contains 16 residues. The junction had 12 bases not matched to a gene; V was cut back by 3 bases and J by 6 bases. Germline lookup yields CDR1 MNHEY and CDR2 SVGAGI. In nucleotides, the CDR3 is TGTGCCAGCAGTTATAAGGGGGACAGGGCTTCTTTCGAGCAGTACGTC. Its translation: CASSYKGDRASFEQYV.

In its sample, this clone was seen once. The CDR3 reads CASSPGTSSYEQYV. The CDR3 DNA reads as TGTGCCAGCAGCCCCGGGACATCTTCCTACGAGCAGTACGTC. J is TRBJ2-7 and V is TRBV6-5; a weak D match, TRBD1 (6 bases). This CDR3 has 14 amino acids. Germline V CDR1 and CDR2: MNHEY, SVGAGI. Trimming took 6 bases from V and 1 from J, leaving 13 bases between them.

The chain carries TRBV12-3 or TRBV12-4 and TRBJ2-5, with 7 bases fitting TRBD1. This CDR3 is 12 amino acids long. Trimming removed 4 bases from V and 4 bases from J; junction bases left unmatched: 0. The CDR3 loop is CASSYRGETQYF. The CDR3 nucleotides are TGTGCCAGCAGTTACAGGGGAGAGACCCAGTACTTC.

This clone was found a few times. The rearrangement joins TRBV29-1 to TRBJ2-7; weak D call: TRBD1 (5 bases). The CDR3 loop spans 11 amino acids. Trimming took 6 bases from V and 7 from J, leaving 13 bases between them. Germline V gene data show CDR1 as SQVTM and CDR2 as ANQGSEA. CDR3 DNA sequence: TGCAGCGTGCAAAGGGGTGGGGAGCAGTACGTC. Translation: CSVQRGGEQYV.

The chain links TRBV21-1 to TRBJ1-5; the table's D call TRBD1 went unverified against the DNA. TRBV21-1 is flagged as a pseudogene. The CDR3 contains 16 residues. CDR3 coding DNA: TGTGCCAGCAGCAAAGTGGGCAGGTGGAGCAATCAGCCCCAGCATTTT. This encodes CASSKVGRWSNQPQHF.

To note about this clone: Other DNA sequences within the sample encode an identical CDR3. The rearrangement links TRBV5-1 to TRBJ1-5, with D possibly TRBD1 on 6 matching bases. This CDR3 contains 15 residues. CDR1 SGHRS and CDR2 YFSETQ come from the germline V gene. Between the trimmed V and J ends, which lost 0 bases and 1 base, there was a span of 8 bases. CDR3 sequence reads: CASSLGQGSNQPQHF. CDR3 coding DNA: TGCGCCAGCAGCTTGGGCCAGGGGAGCAATCAGCCCCAGCATTTT.

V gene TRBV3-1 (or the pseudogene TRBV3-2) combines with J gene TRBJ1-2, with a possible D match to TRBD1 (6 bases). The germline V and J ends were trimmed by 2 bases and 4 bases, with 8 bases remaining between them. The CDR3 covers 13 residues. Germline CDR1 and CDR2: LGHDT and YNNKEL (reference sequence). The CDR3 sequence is CASSQTDSYGYTF. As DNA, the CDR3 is TGTGCCAGCAGCCAAACGGACAGCTATGGCTACACCTTC.

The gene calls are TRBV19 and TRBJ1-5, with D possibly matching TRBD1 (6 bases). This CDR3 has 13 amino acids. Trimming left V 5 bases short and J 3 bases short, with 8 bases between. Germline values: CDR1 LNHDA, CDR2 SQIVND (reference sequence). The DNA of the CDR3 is TGTGCCAGTAGTGGGGACACCAATCAGCCCCAGCATTTT. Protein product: CASSGDTNQPQHF.

The CDR3 here is CSVVQGRSEKLFF. The CDR3 region has the DNA TGCAGCGTTGTCCAGGGGCGCAGTGAAAAACTGTTTTTT. The chain employs TRBV29-1 and TRBJ1-4, with a tentative D call TRBD1 (6 bases). Trimming took 4 bases from V and 7 from J, leaving 13 bases between them. CDR3 length equals 13 residues. Germline CDR1 is SQVTM and CDR2 is ANQGSEA.

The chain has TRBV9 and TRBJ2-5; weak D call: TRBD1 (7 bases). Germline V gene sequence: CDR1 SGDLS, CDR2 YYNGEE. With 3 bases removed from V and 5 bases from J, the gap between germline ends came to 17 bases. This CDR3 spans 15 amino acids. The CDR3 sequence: CASSGAGGGVETQYF. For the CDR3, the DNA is TGTGCCAGCAGCGGCGCTGGAGGGGGCGTTGAGACCCAGTACTTC.

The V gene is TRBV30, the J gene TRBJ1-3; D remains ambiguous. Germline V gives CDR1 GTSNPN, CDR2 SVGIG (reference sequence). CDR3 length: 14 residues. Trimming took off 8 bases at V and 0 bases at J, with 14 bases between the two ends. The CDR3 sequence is CALGLSLSGNTIYF. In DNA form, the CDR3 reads TGTGCCCTTGGACTGAGTCTCTCTGGAAACACCATATATTTT.

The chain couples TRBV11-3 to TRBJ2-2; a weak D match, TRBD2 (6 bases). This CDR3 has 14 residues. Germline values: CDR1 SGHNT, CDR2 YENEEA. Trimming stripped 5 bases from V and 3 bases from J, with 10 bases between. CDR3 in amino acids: CASSLGGDTGELFF. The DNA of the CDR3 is TGTGCCAGCAGCCTCGGCGGGGACACCGGGGAGCTGTTTTTT. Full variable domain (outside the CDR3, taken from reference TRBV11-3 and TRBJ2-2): EAGVVQSPRYKIIEKKQPVAFWCNPISGHNTLYWYLQNLGQGPELLIRYENEEAVDDSQLPKDRFSAERLKGVDSTLKIQPAELGDSAVYLCASSLGGDTGELFFGEGSRLTVL.

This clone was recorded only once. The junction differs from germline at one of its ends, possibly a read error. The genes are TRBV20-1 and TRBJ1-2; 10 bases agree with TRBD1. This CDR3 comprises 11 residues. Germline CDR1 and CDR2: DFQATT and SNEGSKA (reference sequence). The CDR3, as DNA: TGCAGTCCTAGACAGGGGGCCGCTCTCACCTTC. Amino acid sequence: CSPRQGAALTF.

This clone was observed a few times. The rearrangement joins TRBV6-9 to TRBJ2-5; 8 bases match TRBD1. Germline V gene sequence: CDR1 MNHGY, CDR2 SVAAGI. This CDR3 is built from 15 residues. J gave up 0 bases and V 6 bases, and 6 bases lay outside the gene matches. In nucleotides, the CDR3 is TGTGCCAGCAGGTGGACAGGGAGCCACCAAGAGACCCAGTACTTC. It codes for CASRWTGSHQETQYF.

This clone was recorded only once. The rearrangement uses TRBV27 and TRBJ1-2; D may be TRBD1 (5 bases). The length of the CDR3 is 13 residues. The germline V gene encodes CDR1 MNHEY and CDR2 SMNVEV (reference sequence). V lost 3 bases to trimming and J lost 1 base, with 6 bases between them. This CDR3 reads CASSLGLNYGYTF. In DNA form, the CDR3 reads TGTGCCAGCAGTTTGGGACTTAACTATGGCTACACCTTC.

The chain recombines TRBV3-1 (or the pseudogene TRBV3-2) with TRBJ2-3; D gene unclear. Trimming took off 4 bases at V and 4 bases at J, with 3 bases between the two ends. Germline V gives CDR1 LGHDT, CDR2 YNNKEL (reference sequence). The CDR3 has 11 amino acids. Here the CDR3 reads CASSLADTQYF. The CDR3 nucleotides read TGTGCCAGCAGCCTAGCAGATACGCAGTATTTT.

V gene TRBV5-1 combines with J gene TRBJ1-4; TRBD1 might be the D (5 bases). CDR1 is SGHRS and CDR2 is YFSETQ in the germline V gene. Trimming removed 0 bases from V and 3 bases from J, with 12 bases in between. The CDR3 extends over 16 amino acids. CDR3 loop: CASSLDAGGSNEKLFF. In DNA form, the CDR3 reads TGCGCCAGCAGCTTGGACGCGGGGGGGTCTAATGAAAAACTGTTTTTT.

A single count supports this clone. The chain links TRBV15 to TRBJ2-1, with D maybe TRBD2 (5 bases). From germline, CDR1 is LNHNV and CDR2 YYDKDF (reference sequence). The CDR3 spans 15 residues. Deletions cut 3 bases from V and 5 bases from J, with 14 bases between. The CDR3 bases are TGTGCCACCAGCAGGGGTCGAGGGCAGGACAATGAGCAGTTCTTC. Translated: CATSRGRGQDNEQFF. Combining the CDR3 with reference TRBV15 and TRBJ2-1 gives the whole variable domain DAMVIQNPRYQVTQFGKPVTLSCSQTLNHNVMYWYQQKSSQAPKLLFHYYDKDFNNEADTPDNFQSRRPNTSFCFLDIRSPGLGDTAMYLCATSRGRGQDNEQFFGPGTRLTVL.

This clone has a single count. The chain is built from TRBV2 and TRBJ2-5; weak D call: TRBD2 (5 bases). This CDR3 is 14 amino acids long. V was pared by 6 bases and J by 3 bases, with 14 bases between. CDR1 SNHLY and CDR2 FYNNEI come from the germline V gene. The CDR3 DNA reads TGTGCCAGCAGGCCCAGCCGGGGAGAAGAGACCCAGTACTTC. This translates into CASRPSRGEETQYF.

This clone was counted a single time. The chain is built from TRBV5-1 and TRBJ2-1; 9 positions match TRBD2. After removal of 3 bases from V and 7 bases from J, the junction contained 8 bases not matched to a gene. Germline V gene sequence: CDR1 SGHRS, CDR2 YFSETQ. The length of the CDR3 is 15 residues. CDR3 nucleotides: TGCGCCAGCAGCTCAAGCGGGGGGCCAGGGAATGAGCAGTTCTTC. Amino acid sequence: CASSSSGGPGNEQFF.

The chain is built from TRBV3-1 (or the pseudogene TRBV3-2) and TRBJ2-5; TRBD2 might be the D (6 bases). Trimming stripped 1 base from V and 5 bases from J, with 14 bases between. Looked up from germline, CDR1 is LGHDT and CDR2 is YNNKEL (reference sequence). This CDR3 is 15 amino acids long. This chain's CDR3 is CASSQGPGTSETQYF. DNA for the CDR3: TGTGCCAGCAGCCAAGGACCGGGGACTTCGGAGACCCAGTACTTC.

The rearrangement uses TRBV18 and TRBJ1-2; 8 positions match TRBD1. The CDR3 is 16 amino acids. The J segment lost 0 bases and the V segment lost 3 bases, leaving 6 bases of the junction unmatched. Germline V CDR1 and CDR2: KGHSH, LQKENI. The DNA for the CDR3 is TGTGCCAGCTCACCGGGACAGGCGGCTTCTAACTATGGCTACACCTTC. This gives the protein CASSPGQAASNYGYTF. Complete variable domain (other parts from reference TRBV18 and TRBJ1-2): NAGVMQNPRHLVRRRGQEARLRCSPMKGHSHVYWYRQLPEEGLKFMVYLQKENIIDESGMPKERFSAEFPKEGPSILRIQQVVRGDSAAYFCASSPGQAASNYGYTFGSGTRLTVV.

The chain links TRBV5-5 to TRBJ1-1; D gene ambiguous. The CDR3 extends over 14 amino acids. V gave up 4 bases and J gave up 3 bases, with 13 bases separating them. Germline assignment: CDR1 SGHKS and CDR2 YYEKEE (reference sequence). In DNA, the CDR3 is TGTGCCAGCAGCCCTATATTAGCGTACACTGAAGCTTTCTTT. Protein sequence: CASSPILAYTEAFF.

CDR3 sequence: CASSDRRASGNTIYF. CDR3 nucleotides: TGTGCCAGCAGTGACCGGCGGGCTTCTGGAAACACCATATATTTT. The chain links TRBV6-4 to TRBJ1-3; D is ambiguous. CDR1 MRHNA and CDR2 SNTAGT come from the germline V gene. V was cut by 2 bases and J by 1 base, with 9 bases left in between. This CDR3 is built from 15 residues.